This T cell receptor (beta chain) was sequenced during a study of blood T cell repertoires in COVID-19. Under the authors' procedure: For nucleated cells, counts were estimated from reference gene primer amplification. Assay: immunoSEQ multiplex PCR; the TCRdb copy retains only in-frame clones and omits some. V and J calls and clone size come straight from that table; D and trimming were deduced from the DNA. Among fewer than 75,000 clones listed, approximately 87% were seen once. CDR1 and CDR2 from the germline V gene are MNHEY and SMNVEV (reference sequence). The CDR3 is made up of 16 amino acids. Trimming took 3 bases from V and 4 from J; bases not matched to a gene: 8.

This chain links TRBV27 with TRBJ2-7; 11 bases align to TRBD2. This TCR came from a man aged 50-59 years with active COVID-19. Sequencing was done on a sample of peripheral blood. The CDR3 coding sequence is TGTGCCAGCAGTTTGTTGACTAGCGGGGATCTATACGAGCAGTACTTC. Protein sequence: CASSLLTSGDLYEQYF.